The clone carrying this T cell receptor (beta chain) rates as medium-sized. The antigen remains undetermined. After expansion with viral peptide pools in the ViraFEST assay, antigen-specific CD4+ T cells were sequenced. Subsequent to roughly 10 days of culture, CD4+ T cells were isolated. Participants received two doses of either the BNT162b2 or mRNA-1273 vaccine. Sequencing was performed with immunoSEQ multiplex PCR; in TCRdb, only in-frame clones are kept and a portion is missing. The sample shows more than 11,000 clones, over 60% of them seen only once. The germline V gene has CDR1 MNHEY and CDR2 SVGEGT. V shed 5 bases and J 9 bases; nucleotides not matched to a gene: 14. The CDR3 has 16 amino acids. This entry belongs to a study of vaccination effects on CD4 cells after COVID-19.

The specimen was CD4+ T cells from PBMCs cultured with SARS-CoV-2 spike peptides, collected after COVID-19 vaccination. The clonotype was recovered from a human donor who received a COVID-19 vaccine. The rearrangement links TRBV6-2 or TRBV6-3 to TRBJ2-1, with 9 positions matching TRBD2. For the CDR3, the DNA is TGTGCCAGCAGTGGCCCGGGGCGAGCGGGGGGTTTTGAGCAGTTCTTC. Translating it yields CASSGPGRAGGFEQFF.